This TCR beta chain appears in the sequencing data of a study of blood T cell repertoires in COVID-19. Across the whole study: COVID-19 samples, acute and convalescent, were from the United States, Italy and Spain. In each case, the material was cDNA or gDNA derived from T cells, B-cell-depleted T cells, or PBMCs.

Original processing notes: Cell counts per sample came from amplifying reference gene primers. Assay: immunoSEQ multiplex PCR; the TCRdb copy retains only in-frame clones and omits some. From that table come the V and J calls and clone size; the DNA was used to work out D and trimming. The table lists 200,000 to 250,000 clones, 65% to 90% of them singletons. CDR3 length: 15 residues. Germline lookup yields CDR1 SGHTA and CDR2 FQGNSA. V gave up 1 base and J gave up 7 bases, with 11 bases separating them. The sequence derives from a woman aged 45-65 years with acute or convalescent COVID-19. The sample consisted of peripheral blood. The chain links TRBV7-2 to TRBJ1-6, with D perhaps TRBD1 (6 bases). The CDR3 region is CASSLGQALNSPLHF. CDR3 DNA: TGTGCCAGCAGCTTAGGACAGGCGTTGAATTCACCCCTCCACTTT.